This T cell receptor beta chain derives from a study of T-cell memory formation after mild COVID-19. About the research overall: TCR clustering was largely donor specific.

TCRdb re-derived calls from the 5' RACE reads in MiXCR, one entry per CDR3 protein. The sample holds approximately 60,000 distinct CDR3 sequences, 9.5% seen once. CDR1 SGHRS and CDR2 YFSETQ come from the germline V gene. This CDR3 contains 15 residues. The V end lost 3 bases, the J end lost 5 bases, and 17 bases lay between the germline ends. The TCR comes from a man aged 18 to 30 who had mild COVID-19 (a few samples of this study predate the infection). Cell type and time point are not known. The chain uses TRBV5-1 and TRBJ2-5; D might be TRBD1 (6 bases). Sequences were obtained from PBMCs or a T cell subset sorted from them (not recorded which). CDR3: CASSWTGHPGETQYF. The DNA for the CDR3 is TGCGCCAGCAGCTGGACGGGACACCCCGGGGAGACCCAGTACTTC.